Below, 22 T cell receptor beta chains from the same sample are listed, as sequenced in a study of T cell changes during pregnancy in multiple sclerosis. Sequencing was performed with immunoSEQ multiplex PCR; in TCRdb, only in-frame clones are kept and a portion is missing. The profile shows tens of thousands of clones, 90% to 95% of them singletons. The source material was peripheral blood, sampled after pregnancy. These receptors were taken from a female donor with multiple sclerosis, enrolled in a pregnancy study.

The J gene is TRBJ1-1, the V gene TRBV6-5; D possibly corresponds to TRBD1 (6 bases). Trimming removed 0 bases at V and 3 bases at J, with 11 bases between. Germline loops: CDR1 MNHEY, CDR2 SVGAGI. CDR3 length: 15 amino acids. The CDR3 DNA reads as TGTGCCAGCAGTTACTCAAACGAGGGGGACACTGAAGCTTTCTTT. Translation: CASSYSNEGDTEAFF.

V gene TRBV5-4 combines with J gene TRBJ2-2; 11 bases are shared with TRBD2. The CDR3 contains 16 residues. With 4 bases clipped from V and 4 bases from J, the junction kept 6 bases outside the gene matches. Germline V gene lookup returns CDR1 SGHNT and CDR2 YYREEE (reference sequence). The CDR3 DNA follows: TGTGCCAGCAGCCAAATAGCGGGAGGGCCCACCGGGGAGCTGTTTTTT. This gives the protein CASSQIAGGPTGELFF.

This sequence joins TRBV2 and TRBJ2-3; TRBD2 is a possible D gene (6 bases). V was shortened by 7 bases and J by 3 bases, with 17 bases between the two germline ends. Germline assignment: CDR1 SNHLY and CDR2 FYNNEI. This CDR3 spans 15 amino acids. The CDR3 nucleotides read TGTGCCAGCACCCTTCGCGGGGCAGTGACAGATACGCAGTATTTT. Its protein is CASTLRGAVTDTQYF.

The gene calls are TRBV6-1 and TRBJ2-2, with 9 bases matching TRBD2. Trimming cost V 8 bases and J 4 bases; bases outside gene matches: 5. Germline V gives CDR1 MNHNS, CDR2 SASEGT. CDR3 length: 14 amino acids. The CDR3 spells CASGLLAGTGELFF. DNA for the CDR3: TGTGCCAGCGGTCTACTAGCGGGCACCGGGGAGCTGTTTTTT.

On this clone itself: This sample also contains other DNA sequences that code for the same CDR3. V gene TRBV27 combines with J gene TRBJ2-7; TRBD2 matches 12 bases. CDR3 length: 14 residues. V lost 5 bases and J lost 4; bases outside the gene matches: 3. CDR1 is MNHEY, CDR2 SMNVEV, per germline (reference sequence). The CDR3 region is CASSPGTSGYEQYF. DNA for the CDR3: TGTGCCAGCAGTCCCGGGACTAGCGGGTACGAGCAGTACTTC.

The chain joins TRBV10-3 to TRBJ2-1, with D possibly matching TRBD2 (6 bases). The CDR3 sequence is 15 residues long. The V end was cut by 6 bases, the J end by 6 bases, with 18 bases between. CDR1 ENHRY and CDR2 SYGVKD come from the germline V gene. The CDR3 sequence is CAISRSGAPLNEQFF. For the CDR3, the DNA is TGTGCCATCAGCCGTAGCGGAGCCCCTCTCAATGAGCAGTTCTTC.

This clone has just a few counts. The chain employs TRBV19 and TRBJ2-2; TRBD1 aligns across 8 bases. Germline CDR1 is LNHDA and CDR2 is SQIVND (reference sequence). The V gene end was trimmed by 5 bases and the J gene end by 0 bases; junction bases not matched to a gene: 8. The CDR3 totals 17 residues. The CDR3 sequence: CASSAMTGVANTGELFF. CDR3 DNA: TGTGCCAGTAGTGCGATGACAGGGGTAGCGAACACCGGGGAGCTGTTTTTT. The full variable domain, rest sourced from reference TRBV19 and TRBJ2-2, is DGGITQSPKYLFRKEGQNVTLSCEQNLNHDAMYWYRQDPGQGLRLIYYSQIVNDFQKGDIAEGYSVSREKKESFPLTVTSAQKNPTAFYLCASSAMTGVANTGELFFGEGSRLTVL.

The chain uses TRBV6-5 and TRBJ2-5; D may be TRBD2 (6 bases). Germline values: CDR1 MNHEY, CDR2 SVGAGI. CDR3 length equals 15 residues. V was trimmed by 3 bases and J by 3 bases, leaving 14 bases between them. The CDR3 protein is CASSYTAGIEETQYF. CDR3 sequence (DNA): TGTGCCAGCAGTTATACGGCGGGAATTGAAGAGACCCAGTACTTC.

The chain carries TRBV4-2 and TRBJ2-6; tentatively, D is TRBD1 (6 bases). Trimming left V 1 base short and J 0 bases short, with 7 bases between. The V gene's germline CDR1 is LGHNA and CDR2 YNFKEQ. This CDR3 is 16 amino acids long. CDR3 nucleotides: TGTGCCAGCAGCCAAGTGGGGGCCTCTGGGGCCAACGTCCTGACTTTC. Translation gives CASSQVGASGANVLTF.

This clone was counted between two and nine times. V gene TRBV5-6 combines with J gene TRBJ1-2; 11 nucleotides agree with TRBD1. After removal of 6 bases from V and 8 bases from J, the junction contained 9 bases not matched to a gene. This CDR3 comprises 14 residues. Germline CDR1 SGHDT, CDR2 YYEEEE. The CDR3 coding sequence is TGTGCCAGCACCACGGACAGGGGGCTCGGGGGCTACACCTTC. It is translated as CASTTDRGLGGYTF.

The V gene is TRBV6-4, the J gene TRBJ2-2; D unresolved. This CDR3 has 13 amino acids. Between the trimmed V and J ends, which lost 3 bases and 5 bases, there was a span of 7 bases. Germline V CDR1 and CDR2: MRHNA, SNTAGT. CDR3 in amino acids: CASSDLETGELFF. CDR3 DNA: TGTGCCAGCAGTGATCTAGAGACCGGGGAGCTGTTTTTT.

The chain joins TRBV5-1 to TRBJ1-1; D gene ambiguous. The CDR3 has 13 amino acids. CDR1 is SGHRS, CDR2 YFSETQ, per germline. The V and J ends lost 0 bases and 1 base respectively, with 4 bases between them. The CDR3 spells CASSLVANTEAFF. The CDR3 region has the DNA TGCGCCAGCAGCTTGGTAGCGAACACTGAAGCTTTCTTT.

The CDR3 here is CAWSAGLQETQYF. The CDR3 bases are TGTGCCTGGAGTGCGGGACTACAAGAGACCCAGTACTTC. The rearrangement joins TRBV30 to TRBJ2-5, with 7 nucleotides matching TRBD2. J was trimmed by 2 bases and V by 1 base; bases with no gene match: 1. This CDR3 has 13 residues. Per the germline V gene, CDR1 is GTSNPN and CDR2 is SVGIG (reference sequence). The whole variable domain, filled in from reference TRBV30 and TRBJ2-5, reads SQTIHQWPATLVQPVGSPLSLECTVEGTSNPNLYWYRQAAGRGLQLLFYSVGIGQISSEVPQNLSASRPQDRQFILSSKKLLLSDSGFYLCAWSAGLQETQYFGPGTRLLVL.

The chain recombines TRBV28 with TRBJ1-4; maybe TRBD1 (6 bases). The ends were cut back, 6 bases at V and 11 bases at J, with 19 bases in the middle. Looked up from germline, CDR1 is MDHEN and CDR2 is SYDVKM. The CDR3 is made up of 14 amino acids. This CDR3 is CASRQQGPGGKLFF. CDR3 sequence (DNA): TGTGCCAGCAGGCAACAGGGTCCAGGTGGGAAACTGTTTTTT.

The genes are TRBV11-2 and TRBJ2-1, with 7 bases identical to TRBD2. Losses at the gene ends were 4 bases for V and 5 bases for J; bases not matched to a gene: 8. CDR3 length equals 15 residues. Germline CDR1 SGHAT, CDR2 FQNNGV. CDR3 in DNA: TGTGCCAGCAGCTCAAGACTAGCCGTGGACAATGAGCAGTTCTTC. This codes for CASSSRLAVDNEQFF.

V gene TRBV18 combines with J gene TRBJ2-7, with 8 bases matching TRBD1. The CDR3 covers 14 residues. CDR1 and CDR2 (germline): KGHSH, LQKENI. J was trimmed by 3 bases and V by 6 bases; bases with no gene match: 7. CDR3 nucleotide sequence: TGTGCCAGCTCCCCCGGGACAGGAGACTACGAGCAGTACTTC. Translating gives CASSPGTGDYEQYF. The full variable domain, rest sourced from reference TRBV18 and TRBJ2-7, is NAGVMQNPRHLVRRRGQEARLRCSPMKGHSHVYWYRQLPEEGLKFMVYLQKENIIDESGMPKERFSAEFPKEGPSILRIQQVVRGDSAAYFCASSPGTGDYEQYFGPGTRLTVT.

The genes are TRBV9 and TRBJ2-5; D is possibly TRBD1 (5 bases). Trimming left V 4 bases short and J 4 bases short, with 20 bases between. The CDR3 runs 16 residues. Per the germline V gene, CDR1 is SGDLS and CDR2 is YYNGEE. The CDR3 DNA reads as TGTGCCAGCAGCCCTTATTCAATTCAGGGTGGAGAGACCCAGTACTTC. This translates into CASSPYSIQGGETQYF.

The chain carries TRBV19 and TRBJ2-5, with 9 nucleotides matching TRBD2. Germline CDR1 is LNHDA and CDR2 is SQIVND (reference sequence). V dropped 6 bases and J dropped 1; count of bases not matched to a gene: 6. This CDR3 contains 15 residues. The CDR3 DNA is TGTGCCAGTAGGAAACAGCGGGGGGTCCAAGAGACCCAGTACTTC. This encodes CASRKQRGVQETQYF. Drawing the rest from reference TRBV19 and TRBJ2-5, the complete variable domain is DGGITQSPKYLFRKEGQNVTLSCEQNLNHDAMYWYRQDPGQGLRLIYYSQIVNDFQKGDIAEGYSVSREKKESFPLTVTSAQKNPTAFYLCASRKQRGVQETQYFGPGTRLLVL.

This rearrangement joins TRBV7-2 to TRBJ2-7, with 7 bases identical to TRBD1. V dropped 5 bases and J dropped 3; count of bases not matched to a gene: 7. This CDR3 comprises 14 residues. Germline assignment: CDR1 SGHTA and CDR2 FQGNSA. CDR3 nucleotide sequence: TGTGCCAGCAGCGCCCGGGACAGCATCTACGAGCAGTACTTC. It codes for CASSARDSIYEQYF.

The chain employs TRBV28 and TRBJ1-2; no definite D call. Trimming removed 8 bases at V and 4 bases at J, with 14 bases between. Germline V gene lookup returns CDR1 MDHEN and CDR2 SYDVKM. The CDR3 contains 13 residues. DNA of the CDR3: TGTGCCAGCCGCTTCTCGGGGATCTATGGCTACACCTTC. Translating it yields CASRFSGIYGYTF.

The chain has TRBV4-2 and TRBJ1-2, with a weak D call TRBD1 (5 bases). Germline values: CDR1 LGHNA, CDR2 YNFKEQ. This CDR3 comprises 15 residues. V was pared by 0 bases and J by 6 bases, with 14 bases between. CDR3 residues: CASSQESGGGNGYTF. CDR3 DNA sequence: TGTGCCAGCAGCCAAGAGTCGGGGGGAGGTAATGGCTACACCTTC.

J is TRBJ2-3 and V is TRBV28; 10 bases are shared with TRBD1. The CDR3 consists of 15 residues. Germline V CDR1 and CDR2: MDHEN, SYDVKM. V dropped 4 bases and J dropped 2; count of bases not matched to a gene: 3. The DNA of the CDR3 is TGTGCCAGCAGTTCCGGGACAGGGGTCACAGATACGCAGTATTTT. Amino acid sequence: CASSSGTGVTDTQYF.